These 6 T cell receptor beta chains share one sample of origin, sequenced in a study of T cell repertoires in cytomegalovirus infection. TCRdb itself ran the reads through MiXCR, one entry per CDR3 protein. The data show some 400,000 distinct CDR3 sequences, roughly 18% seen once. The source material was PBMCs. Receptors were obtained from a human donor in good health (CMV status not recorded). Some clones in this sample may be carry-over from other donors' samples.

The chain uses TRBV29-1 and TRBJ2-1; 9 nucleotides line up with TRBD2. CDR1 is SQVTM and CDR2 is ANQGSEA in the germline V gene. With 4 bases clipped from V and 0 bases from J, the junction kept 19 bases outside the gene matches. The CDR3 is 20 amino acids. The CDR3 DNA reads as TGCAGCGTTGGGGGGACTAGCAGATCCCCGTATTCCTTCTCCTACAATGAGCAGTTCTTC. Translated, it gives CSVGGTSRSPYSFSYNEQFF.

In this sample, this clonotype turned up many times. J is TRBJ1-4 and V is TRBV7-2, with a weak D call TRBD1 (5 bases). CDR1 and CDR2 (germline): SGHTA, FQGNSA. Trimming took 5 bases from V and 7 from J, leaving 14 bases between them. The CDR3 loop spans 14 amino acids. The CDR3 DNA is TGTGCCAGCAGCCCCGGGACCGGGATTGAAAAACTGTTTTTT. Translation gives CASSPGTGIEKLFF.

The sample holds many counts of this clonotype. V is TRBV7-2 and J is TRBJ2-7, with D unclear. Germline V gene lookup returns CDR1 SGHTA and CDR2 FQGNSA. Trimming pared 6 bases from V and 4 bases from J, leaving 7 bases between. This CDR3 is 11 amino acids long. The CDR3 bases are TGTGCCAGCAGTCAAGCTTACGAGCAGTACTTC. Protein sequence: CASSQAYEQYF.

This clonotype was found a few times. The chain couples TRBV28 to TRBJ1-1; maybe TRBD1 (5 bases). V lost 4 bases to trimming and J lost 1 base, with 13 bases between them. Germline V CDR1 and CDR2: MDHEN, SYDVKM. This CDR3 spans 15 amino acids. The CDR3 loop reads CASSYQGTANTEAFF. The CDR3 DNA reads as TGTGCCAGCAGTTATCAAGGGACGGCGAACACTGAAGCTTTCTTT.

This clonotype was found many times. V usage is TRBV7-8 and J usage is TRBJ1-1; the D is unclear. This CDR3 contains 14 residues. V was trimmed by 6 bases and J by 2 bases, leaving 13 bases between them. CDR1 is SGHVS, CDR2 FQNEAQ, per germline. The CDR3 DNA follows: TGTGCCAGCAGAGCGCGAGGGTCCAACACTGAAGCTTTCTTT. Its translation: CASRARGSNTEAFF.

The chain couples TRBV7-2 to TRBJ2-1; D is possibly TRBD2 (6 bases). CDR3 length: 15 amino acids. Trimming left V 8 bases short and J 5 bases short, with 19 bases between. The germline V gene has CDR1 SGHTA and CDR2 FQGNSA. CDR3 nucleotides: TGTGCCAGCGGCCTAACGAGCGGGCCCAACAATGAGCAGTTCTTC. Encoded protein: CASGLTSGPNNEQFF.